This T cell receptor (beta chain) was profiled in a study of CD8+ T cells in alopecia areata. About the research overall: Severity in treated patients was scored by percentage of scalp area affected. Study-wide results and limits: Among the top 100, expanded CD8+ clones, as well as scalp clonality, were significantly decreased by tofacitinib. Higher clonality than in normal scalp was seen in lesional scalp, especially alopecia totalis/universalis.

Sequencing relied on a cDNA template that was reverse transcribed from extracted RNA. Clones were sequenced by immunoSEQ multiplex PCR, and TCRdb holds only the in-frame ones, with some missing. The sample includes 100,000 to 140,000 clones, 84% seen only once; the top ten take about 24%. CDR3 length: 16 amino acids. The V gene's germline CDR1 is MNHNS and CDR2 SASEGT. Trimming took off 3 bases at V and 4 bases at J, with 18 bases between the two ends. As for this clone: As yet, its antigen is unknown.

The treatment: oral pan-JAK inhibitor, 5-10 mg twice daily. Cell sorting was applied to PBMCs, and CD4+ and CD8+ T cells were collected. The rearrangement joins TRBV6-1 to TRBJ2-5; D uncertain. The sequencing here drew on CD8+ T cells sorted from blood, taken at week 24, from a patient treated with tofacitinib. This TCR came from a human donor with alopecia areata. The CDR3 region is CASSDPPTVGIETQYF. The CDR3 DNA follows: TGTGCCAGCAGTGATCCTCCGACCGTGGGAATAGAGACCCAGTACTTC.